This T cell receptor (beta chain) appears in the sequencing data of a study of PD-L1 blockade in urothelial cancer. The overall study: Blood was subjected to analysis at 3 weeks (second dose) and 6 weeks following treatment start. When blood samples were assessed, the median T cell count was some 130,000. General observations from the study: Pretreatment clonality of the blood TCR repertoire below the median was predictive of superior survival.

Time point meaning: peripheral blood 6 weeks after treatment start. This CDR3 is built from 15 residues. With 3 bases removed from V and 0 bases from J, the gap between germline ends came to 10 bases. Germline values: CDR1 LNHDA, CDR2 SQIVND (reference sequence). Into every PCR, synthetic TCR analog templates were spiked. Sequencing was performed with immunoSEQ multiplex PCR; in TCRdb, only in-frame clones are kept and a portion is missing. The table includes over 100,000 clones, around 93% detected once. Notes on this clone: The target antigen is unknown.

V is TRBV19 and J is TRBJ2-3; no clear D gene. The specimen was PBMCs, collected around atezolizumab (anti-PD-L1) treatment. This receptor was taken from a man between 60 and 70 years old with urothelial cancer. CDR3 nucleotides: TGTGCCAGTAGTATTGAAAGCTCTAGCACAGATACGCAGTATTTT. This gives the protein CASSIESSSTDTQYF.